Shown below are 19 T cell receptor beta chains from a single sample sequenced in a study of early T cells in non-severe SARS-CoV-2 infection. TCRdb re-analysed the 5' RACE reads in MiXCR, keeping a single row per CDR3 protein. Of some 56,000 distinct CDR3 sequences listed, about 15% are singletons. This specimen consisted of whole blood, obtained at baseline. The receptors stem from an adult who was a healthcare worker with PCR-confirmed SARS-CoV-2 infection or an uninfected control (not recorded which).

This clonotype was observed many times. This chain uses TRBV7-9 with TRBJ2-2; D perhaps matches TRBD2 (6 bases). The CDR3 runs to 16 residues. Germline V gene lookup returns CDR1 SEHNR and CDR2 FQNEAQ (reference sequence). Between the trimmed V and J ends, which lost 5 bases and 3 bases, there was a span of 16 bases. CDR3 sequence: CASSNSLAPYTGELFF. The CDR3 DNA sequence: TGTGCCAGCAGCAACTCTCTAGCGCCTTACACCGGGGAGCTGTTTTTT.

This clonotype was seen a few times. This chain uses TRBV6-5 with TRBJ2-5, with 8 nucleotides matching TRBD2. Losses at the gene ends were 0 bases for V and 4 bases for J; bases not matched to a gene: 7. The length of the CDR3 is 16 residues. Germline V gene lookup returns CDR1 MNHEY and CDR2 SVGAGI. CDR3 residues: CASSYSPGTRLETQYF. The CDR3 coding sequence is TGTGCCAGCAGTTACTCTCCCGGGACTAGGTTAGAGACCCAGTACTTC.

This clonotype has ten or more counts. The genes are TRBV10-3 and TRBJ2-1; D gene unclear. Deletions cut 6 bases from V and 5 bases from J, with 14 bases between. Germline V gene lookup returns CDR1 ENHRY and CDR2 SYGVKD. CDR3 length equals 14 residues. The CDR3 DNA reads as TGTGCCATCAGGCAAACCGTCGGGCACAATGAGCAGTTCTTC. The encoded protein is CAIRQTVGHNEQFF.

This chain joins TRBV27 and TRBJ1-6; tentative D call: TRBD1 (6 bases). V was cut by 0 bases and J by 10 bases, with 13 bases left in between. This CDR3 is 15 amino acids long. Germline V gene lookup returns CDR1 MNHEY and CDR2 SMNVEV (reference sequence). In nucleotides, the CDR3 is TGTGCCAGCAGTTTATCGACAGGCCGTGGATCACCCCTCCACTTT. Residues: CASSLSTGRGSPLHF.

The chain combines TRBV6-2 or TRBV6-3 with TRBJ2-7, with 9 bases lining up with TRBD2. V lost 1 base and J lost 3; bases outside the gene matches: 4. The CDR3 consists of 15 residues. Germline CDR1 reads MNHEY; CDR2 reads SVGEGT. The CDR3 DNA is TGTGCCAGCAGTTACTGGGGTAGCGGGAGCTACGAGCAGTACTTC. This translates into CASSYWGSGSYEQYF.

The chain employs TRBV10-2 and TRBJ1-1, with D maybe TRBD1 (5 bases). The germline V and J ends were trimmed by 7 bases and 10 bases, with 16 bases remaining between them. CDR3 length: 12 amino acids. Germline values: CDR1 WSHSY, CDR2 SAAADI. Here the CDR3 DNA reads TGCGCCAGCACCCCGAGCAGGGAACGAGCTTTCTTT. This encodes CASTPSRERAFF.

The chain has TRBV20-1 and TRBJ2-3, with 7 positions matching TRBD2. There are 14 residues in the CDR3. The V and J ends lost 0 bases and 4 bases, in that order; junction bases with no gene match: 4. Germline CDR1 is DFQATT and CDR2 is SNEGSKA (reference sequence). CDR3 DNA sequence: TGCAGTGCTAGAGAGGTTGGGAGGGCAGATACGCAGTATTTT. Its protein is CSAREVGRADTQYF.

This clonotype was seen a few times. This chain connects TRBV20-1 to TRBJ2-7; 8 bases fit TRBD2. CDR3 length: 15 amino acids. Germline assignment: CDR1 DFQATT and CDR2 SNEGSKA (reference sequence). Unmatched junction bases numbered 9, after V lost 3 bases and J lost 2 bases. The CDR3 nucleotides are TGCAGTGCTAGTGGAACGCTAGCGGGTACCTACGAGCAGTACTTC. Translating gives CSASGTLAGTYEQYF.

Of note for this clonotype: A much larger clone lies one base from this, so it may be a read error. The chain is built from TRBV7-9 and TRBJ1-4; no firm D call. Germline V lookup: CDR1 SEHNR, CDR2 FQNEAQ (reference sequence). The CDR3 is 14 amino acids. Trimming cost V 6 bases and J 14 bases, with 22 bases left between them. CDR3 protein: CASSPRPLTMGLFF. The CDR3 coding sequence is TGTGCCAGCAGTCCCCGACCCCTCACCATGGGGCTGTTTTTT.

This chain joins TRBV7-8 and TRBJ1-4; 9 bases are shared with TRBD1. The V segment lost 1 base and the J segment 2 bases; nucleotides outside the gene matches: 8. Germline lookup yields CDR1 SGHVS and CDR2 FQNEAQ. This CDR3 is built from 18 residues. CDR3 sequence (DNA): TGTGCCAGCAGCTTAGACCCTAGGACAGGGGTGACTAATGAAAAACTGTTTTTT. As protein: CASSLDPRTGVTNEKLFF.

This chain links TRBV2 with TRBJ1-6; D is undetermined. V lost 6 bases to trimming and J lost 8 bases, with 14 bases between them. The germline CDR1 and CDR2 sequences are SNHLY and FYNNEI. The length of the CDR3 is 14 residues. As DNA, the CDR3 is TGTGCCAGCAGCGCAGGACCGACCTATTCACCCCTCCACTTT. This encodes CASSAGPTYSPLHF.

In this sample, this clonotype turned up a few times. DNA for the CDR3: TGCAGTGCTAGAACTAGCGCTGCCTACAATGAGCAGTTCTTC. Translating it yields CSARTSAAYNEQFF. V usage is TRBV20-1 and J usage is TRBJ2-1; 7 bases agree with TRBD2. This CDR3 is built from 14 residues. From germline, CDR1 is DFQATT and CDR2 SNEGSKA (reference sequence). The V gene end was trimmed by 2 bases and the J gene end by 2 bases; junction bases not matched to a gene: 3.

The chain employs TRBV20-1 and TRBJ2-7, with TRBD2 identical over 8 bases. CDR1 DFQATT and CDR2 SNEGSKA come from the germline V gene (reference sequence). This CDR3 spans 14 amino acids. V shed 3 bases and J 5 bases; nucleotides not matched to a gene: 9. This chain's CDR3 is CSASLPGGRDEQYF. The DNA of the CDR3 is TGCAGTGCTAGCCTGCCGGGAGGGCGGGACGAGCAGTACTTC.

This clonotype was picked up a small number of times. The CDR3 region has the DNA TGCGCCAGCAGCCAAGTTTCCAGCCGGGACAGAGACTACAATGAGCAGTTCTTC. Amino acid sequence: CASSQVSSRDRDYNEQFF. The rearrangement links TRBV4-1 to TRBJ2-1; 7 nucleotides match TRBD1. Germline V lookup: CDR1 MGHRA, CDR2 YSYEKL. V lost 1 base, J lost 3 bases, and 12 bases stayed unmatched. CDR3 length equals 18 residues.

By share of the sample, this clonotype is medium-sized. J is TRBJ2-1 and V is TRBV11-2; 9 nucleotides agree with TRBD1. The CDR3 has 19 residues. The V gene's germline CDR1 is SGHAT and CDR2 FQNNGV. Unmatched junction bases numbered 19, after V lost 1 base and J lost 9 bases. CDR3 DNA sequence: TGTGCCAGCAGCTTAGTGGGGACAGGGAGCGGAGCGGGACAGGGTGAGCAGTTCTTC. It specifies CASSLVGTGSGAGQGEQFF.

V and J are TRBV20-1 and TRBJ1-6; D may be TRBD1 (5 bases). The V gene's germline CDR1 is DFQATT and CDR2 SNEGSKA (reference sequence). Trimming removed 1 base from V and 10 bases from J, with 17 bases in between. The CDR3 contains 15 residues. DNA of the CDR3: TGCAGTGCTAGAGCATTCGGCAGGGTCTACTCACCCCTCCACTTT. It codes for CSARAFGRVYSPLHF.

In its sample, this clonotype was seen a few times. V and J are TRBV6-5 and TRBJ1-6; TRBD1 matches at 7 bases. The CDR3 consists of 15 residues. Germline V CDR1 and CDR2: MNHEY, SVGAGI. The trim removed 6 bases at V and 4 bases at J, leaving 6 bases unmatched. As DNA, the CDR3 is TGTGCCAGCAGAGGACAGGCCCTTTATAATTCACCCCTCCACTTT. Translated: CASRGQALYNSPLHF.

This clonotype was observed a handful of times. This chain connects TRBV15 to TRBJ2-1, with no clear D. The V end lost 0 bases, the J end lost 5 bases, and 11 bases lay between the germline ends. The germline V gene encodes CDR1 LNHNV and CDR2 YYDKDF (reference sequence). The CDR3 length is 15 residues. CDR3 coding DNA: TGTGCCACCAGCAGAGATACGCTCCTTAACAATGAGCAGTTCTTC. Translation gives CATSRDTLLNNEQFF. Looking up the rest from reference TRBV15 and TRBJ2-1 gives the full variable domain: DAMVIQNPRYQVTQFGKPVTLSCSQTLNHNVMYWYQQKSSQAPKLLFHYYDKDFNNEADTPDNFQSRRPNTSFCFLDIRSPGLGDTAMYLCATSRDTLLNNEQFFGPGTRLTVL.

This clonotype was detected a few times. The CDR3 DNA reads TGTGCCAGCAGCCCCCCGAGCTCCTACAATGAGCAGTTCTTC. This codes for CASSPPSSYNEQFF. The chain uses TRBV7-9 and TRBJ2-1; D uncertain. The ends were cut back, 5 bases at V and 0 bases at J, with 8 bases in the middle. There are 14 residues in the CDR3. Germline V gene lookup returns CDR1 SEHNR and CDR2 FQNEAQ (reference sequence).